A single sample is the source of the 17 T cell receptor beta chains below, sequenced in a study of blood T cell repertoires in COVID-19. Produced via immunoSEQ multiplex PCR; TCRdb's table is partial and in-frame only. The data show about 69,000 clones, around 83% seen once. Material: peripheral blood. The receptors stem from a woman older than 75 with acute or convalescent COVID-19.

The chain combines TRBV3-1 (or the pseudogene TRBV3-2) with TRBJ1-1; D unresolved. V was cut by 4 bases and J by 3 bases, with 12 bases left in between. Germline V gene sequence: CDR1 LGHDT, CDR2 YNNKEL (reference sequence). This CDR3 contains 14 residues. The CDR3 DNA sequence: TGTGCCAGCAGCCCTTCGGCAAGCGACACTGAAGCTTTCTTT. Amino acid sequence: CASSPSASDTEAFF.

This sequence joins TRBV24-1 and TRBJ2-1, with a possible D match to TRBD1 (6 bases). The CDR3 consists of 16 residues. Trimming shortened V by 4 bases and J by 0 bases, and 12 bases separated the two germline ends. CDR1 and CDR2 (germline): KGHDR, SFDVKD. CDR3 DNA sequence: TGTGCCACCAGTGAGGGACGCAGGGGCTCCTACAATGAGCAGTTCTTC. Its protein product is CATSEGRRGSYNEQFF.

The chain combines TRBV5-1 with TRBJ1-1, with D unresolved. V shed 4 bases and J shed 3 bases, with 16 bases lying between them. Germline CDR1 reads SGHRS; CDR2 reads YFSETQ. The CDR3 is made up of 15 amino acids. Here the CDR3 DNA reads TGCGCCAGCAGCGTGGCCCGGCTCGGGGACACTGAAGCTTTCTTT. Amino acids: CASSVARLGDTEAFF.

This chain links TRBV5-4 with TRBJ2-3; D gene ambiguous. The germline CDR1 and CDR2 sequences are SGHNT and YYREEE (reference sequence). The V gene lost 2 bases and the J gene lost 0 bases, with 10 bases spanning the gap. The CDR3 runs 15 residues. CDR3 in amino acids: CASSFDSSSTDTQYF. The CDR3 DNA is TGTGCCAGCAGCTTCGATAGTTCTAGCACAGATACGCAGTATTTT.

The V gene is TRBV6-5, the J gene TRBJ1-1; TRBD1 agrees at 11 bases. CDR3 length: 15 residues. Germline V gene sequence: CDR1 MNHEY, CDR2 SVGAGI. V dropped 6 bases and J dropped 0; count of bases not matched to a gene: 3. The CDR3 coding sequence is TGTGCCAGCAGGAAGGACAGGGGGCTGAACACTGAAGCTTTCTTT. Its protein product is CASRKDRGLNTEAFF.

This clone was seen many times. V gene TRBV6-2 or TRBV6-3 combines with J gene TRBJ2-5; no reliable D call. V lost 2 bases and J lost 5, with 6 bases in between. This CDR3 has 12 residues. Per the germline V gene, CDR1 is MNHEY and CDR2 is SVGEGT. CDR3 region: CASSYPPETQYF. For the CDR3, the DNA is TGTGCCAGCAGTTACCCCCCGGAGACCCAGTACTTC.

The chain joins TRBV9 to TRBJ1-1; no clear D gene. Germline loops: CDR1 SGDLS, CDR2 YYNGEE. The V and J ends lost 4 bases and 2 bases respectively, with 15 bases between them. The CDR3 contains 15 residues. Here the CDR3 reads CASSLLSGVNTEAFF. In DNA, the CDR3 is TGTGCCAGCAGCCTCCTTAGCGGGGTTAACACTGAAGCTTTCTTT.

This clone was seen a handful of times. This rearrangement joins TRBV6-5 to TRBJ1-2; D unclear. V lost 7 bases, J lost 0 bases, and 9 bases lay in between. Germline V CDR1 and CDR2: MNHEY, SVGAGI. This CDR3 has 13 amino acids. CDR3 residues: CASKLTANYGYTF. CDR3 DNA: TGTGCCAGCAAGTTAACAGCTAACTATGGCTACACCTTC.

This chain uses TRBV2 with TRBJ1-4; weak D call: TRBD1 (6 bases). The CDR3 extends over 15 amino acids. The V end lost 10 bases, the J end lost 3 bases, and 18 bases lay between the germline ends. Germline V gene sequence: CDR1 SNHLY, CDR2 FYNNEI. CDR3 sequence reads: CATQNQGQSNEKLFF. CDR3 nucleotide sequence: TGTGCCACCCAGAACCAAGGACAGTCTAATGAAAAACTGTTTTTT.

This clone was counted once. The genes are TRBV7-2 and TRBJ1-1; tentative D call: TRBD1 (6 bases). Germline CDR1 reads SGHTA; CDR2 reads FQGNSA. This CDR3 is 14 amino acids long. Trimming left V 4 bases short and J 6 bases short, with 15 bases between. CDR3 nucleotide sequence: TGTGCCAGCAGCTCACGCACAGGGATTGCTGAAGCTTTCTTT. Its translation is CASSSRTGIAEAFF.

The chain joins TRBV5-1 to TRBJ1-4; D might be TRBD1 (6 bases). Trimming pared 5 bases from V and 6 bases from J, leaving 17 bases between. The CDR3 loop spans 15 amino acids. Germline values: CDR1 SGHRS, CDR2 YFSETQ. The CDR3: CASSPEGGGDEKLFF. The CDR3 DNA is TGCGCCAGCAGTCCGGAGGGGGGAGGGGATGAAAAACTGTTTTTT.

V gene TRBV19 combines with J gene TRBJ1-1; 8 positions match TRBD1. The CDR3 totals 15 residues. CDR1 is LNHDA and CDR2 is SQIVND in the germline V gene (reference sequence). After removal of 10 bases from V and 1 base from J, the junction contained 11 bases not matched to a gene. The CDR3 region is CATFTDRVRNTEAFF. DNA for the CDR3: TGTGCCACATTTACGGACAGGGTGAGGAACACTGAAGCTTTCTTT.

The chain uses TRBV11-2 and TRBJ1-1; TRBD1 agrees at 7 bases. This CDR3 is 13 amino acids long. From germline, CDR1 is SGHAT and CDR2 FQNNGV. V shed 3 bases, J shed 5 bases, and the junction held 3 bases outside the gene matches. In DNA form, the CDR3 reads TGTGCCAGCAGCTTTCCAGGGGGAACTGAAGCTTTCTTT. It encodes CASSFPGGTEAFF.

The chain links TRBV19 to TRBJ1-2; D is ambiguous. The germline V gene has CDR1 LNHDA and CDR2 SQIVND (reference sequence). The ends were cut back, 0 bases at V and 1 base at J, with 6 bases in the middle. The CDR3 is 14 amino acids. CDR3 protein: CASSIDSVNYGYTF. The CDR3 DNA sequence: TGTGCCAGTAGTATAGACAGCGTTAACTATGGCTACACCTTC.

The CDR3 here is CASSPLPTGGGYTF. For the CDR3, the DNA is TGTGCCAGCTCACCACTCCCAACAGGGGGAGGCTACACCTTC. The chain joins TRBV18 to TRBJ1-2; 8 positions match TRBD1. In germline, CDR1 is KGHSH, CDR2 LQKENI. Trimming cost V 1 base and J 8 bases; bases outside gene matches: 6. The CDR3 length is 14 residues.

In regard to this clone: The sample contains more than one DNA sequence encoding this CDR3. This rearrangement joins TRBV2 to TRBJ1-5; tentatively, D is TRBD1 (6 bases). This CDR3 spans 14 amino acids. V was cut by 4 bases and J by 4 bases, with 11 bases left in between. Per the germline V gene, CDR1 is SNHLY and CDR2 is FYNNEI. The CDR3 nucleotides read TGTGCCAGCAGTGTACAGGGTGGAAATCAGCCCCAGCATTTT. The encoded protein is CASSVQGGNQPQHF. Full variable domain (rest looked up from reference TRBV2 and TRBJ1-5): EPEVTQTPSHQVTQMGQEVILRCVPISNHLYFYWYRQILGQKVEFLVSFYNNEISEKSEIFDDQFSVERPDGSNFTLKIRSTKLEDSAMYFCASSVQGGNQPQHFGDGTRLSIL.

This sequence joins TRBV18 and TRBJ1-6; a weak D match, TRBD1 (5 bases). The CDR3 is 14 residues long. Germline V gene data show CDR1 as KGHSH and CDR2 as LQKENI. V was pared by 5 bases and J by 4 bases, with 9 bases between. CDR3 sequence reads: CASSEGVYNSPLHF. The CDR3 DNA reads as TGTGCCAGCTCAGAAGGGGTTTATAATTCACCCCTCCACTTT.